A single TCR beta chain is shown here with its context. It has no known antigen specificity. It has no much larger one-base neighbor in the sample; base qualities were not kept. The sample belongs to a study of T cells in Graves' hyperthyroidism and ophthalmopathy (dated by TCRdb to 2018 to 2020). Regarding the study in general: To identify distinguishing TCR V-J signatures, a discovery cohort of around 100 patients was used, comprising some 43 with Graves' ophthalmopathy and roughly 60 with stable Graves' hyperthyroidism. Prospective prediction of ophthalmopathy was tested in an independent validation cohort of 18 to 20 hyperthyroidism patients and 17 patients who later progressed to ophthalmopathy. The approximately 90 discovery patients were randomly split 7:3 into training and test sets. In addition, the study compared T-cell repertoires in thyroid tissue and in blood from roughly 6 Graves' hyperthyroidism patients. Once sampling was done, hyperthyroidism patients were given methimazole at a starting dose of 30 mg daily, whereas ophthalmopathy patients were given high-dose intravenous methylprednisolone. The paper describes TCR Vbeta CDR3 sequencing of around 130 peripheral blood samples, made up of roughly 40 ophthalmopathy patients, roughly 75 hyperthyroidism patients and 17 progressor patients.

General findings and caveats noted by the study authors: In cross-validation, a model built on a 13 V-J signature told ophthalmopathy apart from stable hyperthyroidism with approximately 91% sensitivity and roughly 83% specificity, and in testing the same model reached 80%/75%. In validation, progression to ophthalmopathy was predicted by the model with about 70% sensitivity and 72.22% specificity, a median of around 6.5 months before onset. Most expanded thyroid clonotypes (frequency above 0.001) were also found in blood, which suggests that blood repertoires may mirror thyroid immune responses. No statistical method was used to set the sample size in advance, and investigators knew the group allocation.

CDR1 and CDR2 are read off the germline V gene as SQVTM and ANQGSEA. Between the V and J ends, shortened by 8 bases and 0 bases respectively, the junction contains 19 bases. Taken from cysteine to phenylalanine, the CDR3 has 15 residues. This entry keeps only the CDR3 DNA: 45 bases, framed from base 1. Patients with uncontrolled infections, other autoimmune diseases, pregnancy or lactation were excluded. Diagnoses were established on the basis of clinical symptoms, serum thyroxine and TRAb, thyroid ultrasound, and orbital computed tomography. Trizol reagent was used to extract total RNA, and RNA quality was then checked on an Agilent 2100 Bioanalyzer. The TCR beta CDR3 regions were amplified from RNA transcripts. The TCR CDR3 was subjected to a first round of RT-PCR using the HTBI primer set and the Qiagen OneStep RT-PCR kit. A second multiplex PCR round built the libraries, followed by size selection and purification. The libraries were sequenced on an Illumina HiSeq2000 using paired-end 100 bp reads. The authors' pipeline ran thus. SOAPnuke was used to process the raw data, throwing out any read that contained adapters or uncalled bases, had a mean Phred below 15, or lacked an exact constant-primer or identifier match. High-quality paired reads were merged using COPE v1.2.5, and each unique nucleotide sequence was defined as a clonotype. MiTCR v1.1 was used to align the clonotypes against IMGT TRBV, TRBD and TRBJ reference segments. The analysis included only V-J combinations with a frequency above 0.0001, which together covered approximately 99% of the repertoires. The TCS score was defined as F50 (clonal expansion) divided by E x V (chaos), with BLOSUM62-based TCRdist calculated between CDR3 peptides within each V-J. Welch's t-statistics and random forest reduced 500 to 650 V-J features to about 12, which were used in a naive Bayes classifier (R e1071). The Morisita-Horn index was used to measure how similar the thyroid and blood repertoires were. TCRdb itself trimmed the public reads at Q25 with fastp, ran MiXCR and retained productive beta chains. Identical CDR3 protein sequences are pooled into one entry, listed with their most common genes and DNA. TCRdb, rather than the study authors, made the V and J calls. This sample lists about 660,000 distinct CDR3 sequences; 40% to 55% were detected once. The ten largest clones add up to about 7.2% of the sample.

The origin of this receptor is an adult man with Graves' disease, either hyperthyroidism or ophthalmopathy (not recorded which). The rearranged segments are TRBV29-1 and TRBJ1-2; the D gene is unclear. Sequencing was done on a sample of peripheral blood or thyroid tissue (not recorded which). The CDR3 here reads CSSPRRHSTNYGYTF. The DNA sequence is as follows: TGCAGCAGTCCTCGGAGACACTCTACTAACTATGGCTACACCTTC.